The 5 T cell receptor beta chains listed next were all sequenced from one sample in a study of CD8+CD57+ T cells in acquired aplastic anemia. TCR beta VDJ and CDR3 were profiled, and genomic DNA was the template. TCRdb independently ran MiXCR on the reads; one entry per CDR3 protein. Here the sample spans about 240,000 distinct CDR3 sequences, around 45% being singletons. It was patients with CD8+CD57+ cell expansion by flow cytometry who were chosen for sequencing. Sequencing was done on a sample of sorted CD4+, CD8+, or CD8+CD57+ T cells (not recorded which) from PBMCs. These receptors originate from a human donor with aplastic anemia.

The J gene is TRBJ1-5, the V gene TRBV28; a possible D gene is TRBD1 (5 bases). The CDR3 has 15 amino acids. Germline V gene lookup returns CDR1 MDHEN and CDR2 SYDVKM. The V gene lost 5 bases and the J gene lost 1 base, with 12 bases spanning the gap. For the CDR3, the DNA is TGTGCCAGCAGTCTAATTCGACAGAGCAATCAGCCCCAGCATTTT. Protein: CASSLIRQSNQPQHF.

V and J are TRBV4-1 and TRBJ2-2, with TRBD1 as a possible D gene (6 bases). V was clipped by 1 base and J by 6 bases, with 15 bases between them. The CDR3 contains 16 residues. In germline, CDR1 is MGHRA, CDR2 YSYEKL. This CDR3 is CASSQVYEQGSGELFF. CDR3 DNA: TGCGCCAGCAGCCAAGTTTACGAACAGGGTTCCGGGGAGCTGTTTTTT.

The chain joins TRBV7-6 to TRBJ2-1; no clear D. This CDR3 spans 13 amino acids. In germline, CDR1 is SGHVS, CDR2 FNYEAQ. The V end was cut by 4 bases, the J end by 5 bases, with 9 bases between. The DNA of the CDR3 is TGTGCCAGCAGCTACGGTGAGAACAATGAGCAGTTCTTC. This sequence encodes CASSYGENNEQFF.

This clonotype was detected many times. At one of its ends the junction is not consistent with the germline gene, which may arise from a read error. The rearrangement links TRBV7-3 to TRBJ2-7; 8 bases map to TRBD1. Germline V gives CDR1 SGHTA, CDR2 FQGTGA. The length of the CDR3 is 14 residues. The CDR3 bases are TGCGCCAGCAGCCCGTGGACAGGGTTATACGAGCAGTACTTC. Its translation: CASSPWTGLYEQYF.

Many counts were recorded for this clonotype. The chain employs TRBV9 and TRBJ1-1; no clear D gene. Germline V gene data show CDR1 as SGDLS and CDR2 as YYNGEE. The V gene lost 0 bases and the J gene lost 7 bases, with 13 bases spanning the gap. The CDR3 contains 14 residues. The DNA for the CDR3 is TGTGCCAGCAGCGTAGCTGGAGATTACAGTGAAGCTTTCTTT. Its translation is CASSVAGDYSEAFF.